Listed below are T cell receptor beta chains from one sample, sequenced in a study of cytomegalovirus exposure and HLA in healthy donors. The table came from immunoSEQ multiplex PCR; TCRdb's copy has only in-frame clones and leaves some out. The sample includes about 190,000 clones, about 12% of them seen just once. Material: PBMCs. These receptors all come from a man aged 50-59 years in good health and CMV-seropositive. Both conserved end residues are part of each CDR3. D genes are given only for firm matches. Some rows have no size entry. The others give once, few or many, or a class for an expanded clone.

TRBV15	TRBJ2-5	TRBD1	few	CATSRGDPTGIETQYF	TGTGCCACCAGCAGAGGAGATCCGACAGGGATAGAGACCCAGTACTTC
TRBV29-1	TRBJ1-2	NA	NA	CSVRDTLTYGYTF	TGCAGCGTGAGGGACACCTTGACCTATGGCTACACCTTC
TRBV27	TRBJ1-6	NA	NA	CASREGRYNSPLHF	TGTGCCAGCAGGGAGGGGAGGTATAATTCACCCCTCCACTTT
TRBV5-4	TRBJ2-3	TRBD2	few	CASSLPSGGEDTQYF	TGTGCCAGCAGCCTACCTAGCGGGGGAGAAGATACGCAGTATTTT
TRBV9	TRBJ2-3	TRBD2	few	CASSVGVAGGPDTQYF	TGTGCCAGCAGCGTAGGGGTAGCGGGGGGGCCAGATACGCAGTATTTT
TRBV7-2	TRBJ1-4	NA	NA	CASSGGGQRNEKLFF	TGTGCCAGCAGCGGGGGGGGGCAGCGGAATGAAAAACTGTTTTTT
TRBV15	TRBJ2-5	TRBD2	NA	CATSRGKDAGGKQETQYF	TGTGCCACCAGCAGAGGGAAAGACGCGGGGGGAAAGCAAGAGACCCAGTACTTC
TRBV27	TRBJ1-3	NA	NA	CASSLEGGYGNTIYF	TGTGCCAGCAGTTTAGAAGGGGGATACGGAAACACCATATATTTT
TRBV9	TRBJ1-1	NA	NA	CASSVGEGRGTEAFF	TGTGCCAGCAGCGTAGGAGAGGGGAGGGGCACTGAAGCTTTCTTT
TRBV19	TRBJ2-6	TRBD1	NA	CASSTGQGLSGANVLTF	TGTGCCAGTAGTACTGGACAGGGTCTCTCTGGGGCCAACGTCCTGACTTTC
TRBV5-6	TRBJ1-4	NA	NA	CASSFEGSGTNEKLFF	TGTGCCAGCAGCTTCGAGGGATCGGGCACTAATGAAAAACTGTTTTTT
TRBV5-1	TRBJ1-4	NA	NA	CASSLVGAGEKLFF	TGCGCCAGCAGCTTGGTGGGGGCGGGTGAAAAACTGTTTTTT
TRBV19	TRBJ1-3	NA	NA	CASRQGSSGNTIYF	TGTGCCAGTCGCCAGGGCTCGAGTGGAAACACCATATATTTT
TRBV10-2	TRBJ1-3	NA	NA	CASSDRHRSGNTIYF	TGCGCCAGCAGTGATCGGCACAGATCTGGAAACACCATATATTTT
TRBV6-5	TRBJ2-3	NA	NA	CASSYGMTADTQYF	TGTGCCAGCAGTTACGGGATGACAGCAGATACGCAGTATTTT
TRBV5-1	TRBJ2-3	NA	NA	CASSLTSTDTQYF	TGCGCCAGCAGCCTGACTAGCACAGATACGCAGTATTTT
TRBV7-2	TRBJ1-2	NA	few	CASSLAGGRNNYGYTF	TGTGCCAGCAGCTTAGCGGGGGGGAGGAATAACTATGGCTACACCTTC
TRBV7-8	TRBJ2-3	NA	NA	CASSPIAGSGTDTQYF	TGTGCCAGCAGCCCGATCGCGGGAAGTGGGACAGATACGCAGTATTTT
TRBV2	TRBJ1-5	TRBD1	NA	CALGDRAGQPQHF	TGTGCTCTCGGGGACAGGGCGGGTCAGCCCCAGCATTTT
TRBV7-2	TRBJ1-2	TRBD1	NA	CASSRDRAPSYGYTF	TGTGCCAGCAGTAGAGACAGGGCCCCTAGCTATGGCTACACCTTC
TRBV6-5	TRBJ2-7	TRBD2	NA	CASSGTTYEQYF	TGTGCCAGCTCGGGGACTACGTACGAGCAGTACTTC
TRBV6-5	TRBJ1-6	NA	few	CASSYSREDSPLHF	TGTGCCAGCAGTTACAGCAGGGAGGACTCACCCCTCCACTTT
TRBV11-2	TRBJ2-5	NA	NA	CASSLGTGILETQYF	TGTGCCAGCAGCTTAGGTACAGGGATCTTGGAGACCCAGTACTTC
TRBV9	TRBJ1-6	NA	NA	CASSVDWGGLNSPLHF	TGTGCCAGCAGCGTAGACTGGGGGGGGTTAAATTCACCCCTCCACTTT
TRBV6-5	TRBJ2-3	TRBD1	few	CASSLQGIRTDTQYF	TGTGCCAGCAGTTTACAGGGGATTCGCACAGATACGCAGTATTTT
TRBV25-1	TRBJ2-7	NA	few	CASSSGRGAYEQYF	TGTGCCAGCAGTAGTGGGCGGGGAGCCTACGAGCAGTACTTC
TRBV13	TRBJ2-7	NA	NA	CASSLALQVLHEQYF	TGTGCCAGCAGCTTAGCGCTACAGGTACTCCACGAGCAGTACTTC
TRBV7-8	TRBJ1-2	NA	few	CASSLSIFYGYTF	TGTGCCAGCAGCTTAAGCATCTTCTATGGCTACACCTTC
TRBV2	TRBJ2-2	TRBD2	NA	CASRGLARNTGELFF	TGTGCCAGCCGGGGACTAGCCAGGAACACCGGGGAGCTGTTTTTT
TRBV29-1	TRBJ1-4	NA	few	CSAGTNEKLFF	TGCAGCGCCGGGACTAATGAAAAACTGTTTTTT
TRBV30	TRBJ1-2	TRBD1	few	CAWSAAGGTGSVYGYTF	TGTGCCTGGAGTGCAGCTGGGGGGACAGGGTCTGTCTATGGCTACACCTTC
TRBV9	TRBJ2-1	TRBD1	NA	CASSDRDRAYNEQFF	TGTGCCAGCAGCGACCGGGACAGGGCCTACAATGAGCAGTTCTTC
TRBV6-6	TRBJ1-6	NA	few	CASREGNSPLHF	TGTGCCAGTCGGGAAGGTAATTCACCCCTCCACTTT
TRBV11-3	TRBJ1-1	TRBD1	few	CASRRQGGTEAFF	TGTGCCAGCAGACGACAGGGAGGAACTGAAGCTTTCTTT
TRBV28	TRBJ1-4	TRBD1	NA	CASRETGRNEKLFF	TGTGCCAGCAGAGAGACAGGGAGAAATGAAAAACTGTTTTTT
TRBV6-1	TRBJ1-2	TRBD1	few	CASSGAPGQRNYGYTF	TGTGCCAGCAGTGGCGCCCCGGGACAGAGAAACTATGGCTACACCTTC
TRBV7-9	TRBJ2-1	TRBD2	few	CAGSGGGANEQFF	TGTGCCGGTTCTGGCGGGGGGGCCAATGAGCAGTTCTTC
TRBV6-5	TRBJ2-2	NA	few	CASRPGNTGELFF	TGTGCCAGCCGGCCGGGTAACACCGGGGAGCTGTTTTTT
TRBV27	TRBJ2-7	NA	NA	CASSPWTGGEQYF	TGTGCCAGCAGTCCGTGGACTGGCGGCGAGCAGTACTTC
TRBV5-1	TRBJ1-4	TRBD1	few	CASSLLPPRTGGEKLFF	TGCGCCAGCAGCTTGTTACCTCCGAGGACAGGGGGGGAAAAACTGTTTTTT
TRBV5-4	TRBJ2-5	TRBD2	NA	CASSLLAGGETQYF	TGTGCCAGCAGCTTACTAGCGGGGGGAGAGACCCAGTACTTC
TRBV12-5	TRBJ1-2	NA	NA	CASGLVGSSRTYGYTF	TGTGCTAGTGGTTTGGTTGGGAGTTCACGGACCTATGGCTACACCTTC
TRBV10-2	TRBJ1-1	NA	few	CASSDRLNTEAFF	TGCGCCAGCAGTGACAGGTTGAACACTGAAGCTTTCTTT
TRBV11-3	TRBJ2-6	NA	few	CASSLDGQRAGANVLTF	TGTGCCAGCAGCTTAGACGGCCAACGGGCTGGGGCCAACGTCCTGACTTTC
TRBV10-3	TRBJ1-1	TRBD1	few	CATRQGAEAFF	TGTGCCACTCGACAGGGTGCTGAAGCTTTCTTT
TRBV7-9	TRBJ2-5	NA	NA	CASSFRQDQETQYF	TGTGCCAGCAGCTTCCGACAGGACCAAGAGACCCAGTACTTC
TRBV5-4	TRBJ2-1	NA	NA	CASSSPRNEQFF	TGTGCCAGCAGCTCTCCTCGCAATGAGCAGTTCTTC
TRBV7-2	TRBJ1-5	NA	few	CASSPQGFSNQPQHF	TGTGCCAGCAGCCCTCAGGGGTTTAGCAATCAGCCCCAGCATTTT
TRBV9	TRBJ2-6	NA	few	CASSVEGGGANVLTF	TGTGCCAGCAGCGTAGAGGGAGGAGGGGCCAACGTCCTGACTTTC
TRBV9	TRBJ1-2	NA	NA	CASSVAAARGYTF	TGTGCCAGCAGCGTAGCTGCGGCTAGGGGCTACACCTTC
TRBV19	TRBJ1-4	NA	NA	CASSSGGREKLFF	TGTGCCAGTAGCTCGGGCGGGCGTGAAAAACTGTTTTTT
TRBV5-4	TRBJ2-2	NA	NA	CASSSYGQGYTGELFF	TGTGCCAGCAGCTCCTACGGTCAGGGTTACACCGGGGAGCTGTTTTTT
TRBV29-1	TRBJ2-6	NA	few	CSVASLSGANVLTF	TGCAGCGTTGCTAGCCTTTCTGGGGCCAACGTCCTGACTTTC
TRBV11-3	TRBJ1-2	NA	NA	CASSLDDTNYGYTF	TGTGCCAGCAGCTTAGATGACACTAACTATGGCTACACCTTC
TRBV7-9	TRBJ2-5	TRBD1	few	CASSRDRGETQYF	TGTGCCAGCAGCCGGGACAGGGGAGAGACCCAGTACTTC